Shown below are 14 T cell receptor beta chains from a single sample sequenced in a study of blood T cell repertoires in COVID-19. The data were produced by immunoSEQ multiplex PCR, yet TCRdb's version contains in-frame clones alone and is incomplete. Of 250,000 to 350,000 clones listed, under 90% are singletons. Specimen: peripheral blood. These receptor sequences come from a woman aged 35 to 49 who had recovered from COVID-19.

The V and J genes are TRBV9 and TRBJ1-1, with 8 bases identical to TRBD1. The CDR3 sequence is 17 residues long. Germline assignment: CDR1 SGDLS and CDR2 YYNGEE. V was pared by 0 bases and J by 0 bases, with 7 bases of the junction left unmatched. CDR3 region: CASSVVTGELMNTEAFF. The CDR3, as DNA: TGTGCCAGCAGCGTAGTGACAGGGGAGCTCATGAACACTGAAGCTTTCTTT.

The genes are TRBV5-4 and TRBJ1-3, with D possibly being TRBD1 (5 bases). The ends were cut back, 0 bases at V and 9 bases at J, with 10 bases in the middle. Germline values: CDR1 SGHNT, CDR2 YYREEE (reference sequence). The CDR3 consists of 13 residues. The CDR3: CASSLDQGGTIYF. CDR3 in DNA: TGTGCCAGCAGCTTGGATCAGGGAGGCACCATATATTTT.

The count of this clone is one. The chain links TRBV29-1 to TRBJ2-3; 10 positions match TRBD2. Germline CDR1 and CDR2: SQVTM and ANQGSEA. J gave up 2 bases and V 4 bases, and 9 bases lay outside the gene matches. This CDR3 comprises 16 residues. CDR3 in DNA: TGCAGCGTTGGTCTGGCTAGCGGGAGTTTCACAGATACGCAGTATTTT. This gives the protein CSVGLASGSFTDTQYF.

The V gene is TRBV19, the J gene TRBJ2-5; 7 bases match TRBD2. This CDR3 is built from 15 residues. J lost 2 bases, V lost 1 base, and 4 bases had no gene match. CDR1 and CDR2 from the germline V gene are LNHDA and SQIVND (reference sequence). The CDR3: CASSIGGGVQETQYF. The CDR3 bases are TGTGCCAGTAGTATAGGTGGGGGGGTTCAAGAGACCCAGTACTTC.

The V call is TRBV11-1, the J call TRBJ2-1, with D maybe TRBD2 (6 bases). The germline V gene has CDR1 SGHAT and CDR2 FQDESV (reference sequence). There are 15 residues in the CDR3. The germline V and J ends were trimmed by 3 bases and 9 bases, with 18 bases remaining between them. The CDR3 loop is CASSFWQAPGSEQFF. CDR3 in DNA: TGTGCCAGCAGCTTCTGGCAGGCCCCCGGGAGTGAGCAGTTCTTC.

The CDR3: CASSRNPGLAGDYEQYF. The DNA for the CDR3 is TGTGCCAGTAGTAGGAACCCAGGACTAGCGGGAGACTACGAGCAGTACTTC. This sequence joins TRBV19 and TRBJ2-7, with 13 bases lining up with TRBD2. Germline-derived CDR1 and CDR2 are LNHDA and SQIVND (reference sequence). The V segment lost 4 bases and the J segment 3 bases; nucleotides outside the gene matches: 9. The CDR3 totals 17 residues.

The chain uses TRBV3-1 (or the pseudogene TRBV3-2) and TRBJ2-1; D ambiguous. In germline, CDR1 is LGHDT, CDR2 YNNKEL (reference sequence). CDR3 length: 14 amino acids. V dropped 4 bases and J dropped 6 bases, with 13 bases sitting between them. The CDR3 DNA follows: TGTGCCAGCAGCCCCCCCGGCCCGGGCAATGAGCAGTTCTTC. Translated, it gives CASSPPGPGNEQFF.

This clone appeared a single time. The chain employs TRBV21-1 and TRBJ2-1; whether TRBD2, the table's D call, matches the DNA was not checked. TRBV21-1 is given as a pseudogene. There are 18 residues in the CDR3. The CDR3 sequence: CASSKVAARDCRDNEQFF. CDR3 coding DNA: TGTGCCAGCAGCAAAGTAGCCGCCCGGGACTGTCGAGATAATGAGCAGTTCTTC.

The chain couples TRBV5-1 to TRBJ1-1; D may be TRBD1 (5 bases). Germline CDR1 is SGHRS and CDR2 is YFSETQ. The V end lost 3 bases, the J end lost 6 bases, and 15 bases lay between the germline ends. The CDR3 totals 14 residues. This chain's CDR3 is CASSWAAPGAEAFF. The DNA for the CDR3 is TGCGCCAGCAGCTGGGCGGCCCCGGGGGCTGAAGCTTTCTTT.

V and J are TRBV19 and TRBJ2-1; weak D call: TRBD2 (5 bases). Trimming cost V 0 bases and J 8 bases, with 14 bases left between them. This CDR3 contains 15 residues. CDR1 and CDR2 (germline): LNHDA, SQIVND (reference sequence). CDR3 sequence (DNA): TGTGCCAGTAGTATAGATCGGCGAGCGGCCGATGAGCAGTTCTTC. This translates into CASSIDRRAADEQFF.

This clone has a single count. J is TRBJ2-5 and V is TRBV1; the D call TRBD2 from the table was never checked on the DNA. TRBV1 is deemed a pseudogene. There are 18 residues in the CDR3. CDR3 in amino acids: CTSSQDSVGAGVRETQYF. DNA for the CDR3: TGCACCAGCAGCCAAGATTCAGTGGGAGCGGGAGTGCGAGAGACCCAGTACTTC.

The chain couples TRBV30 to TRBJ2-1; 12 bases are a match to TRBD2. Germline V gene sequence: CDR1 GTSNPN, CDR2 SVGIG (reference sequence). V gave up 1 base and J gave up 6 bases; unmatched junction bases: 4. This CDR3 spans 15 amino acids. CDR3 in DNA: TGTGCCTGGAGTGGACTAGCGGGAGTAGGCAATGAGCAGTTCTTC. Amino acid sequence: CAWSGLAGVGNEQFF.

This clone has a single count. J is TRBJ2-7 and V is TRBV5-6, with a possible D match to TRBD2 (7 bases). The CDR3 length is 15 residues. Germline V gives CDR1 SGHDT, CDR2 YYEEEE. With 0 bases removed from V and 5 bases from J, the gap between germline ends came to 15 bases. CDR3 DNA sequence: TGTGCCAGCAGCTTGGGAGTCGGGGGGCTCAACGAGCAGTACTTC. Translated: CASSLGVGGLNEQYF.

The genes are TRBV3-1 (or the pseudogene TRBV3-2) and TRBJ2-1; 13 bases match TRBD2. V shed 4 bases and J 7 bases; nucleotides not matched to a gene: 7. Germline V CDR1 and CDR2: LGHDT, YNNKEL (reference sequence). This CDR3 is built from 16 residues. The CDR3 DNA sequence: TGTGCCAGCAGCCCGTTACTAGCGGGAGGGCTTAATGAGCAGTTCTTC. This translates into CASSPLLAGGLNEQFF.